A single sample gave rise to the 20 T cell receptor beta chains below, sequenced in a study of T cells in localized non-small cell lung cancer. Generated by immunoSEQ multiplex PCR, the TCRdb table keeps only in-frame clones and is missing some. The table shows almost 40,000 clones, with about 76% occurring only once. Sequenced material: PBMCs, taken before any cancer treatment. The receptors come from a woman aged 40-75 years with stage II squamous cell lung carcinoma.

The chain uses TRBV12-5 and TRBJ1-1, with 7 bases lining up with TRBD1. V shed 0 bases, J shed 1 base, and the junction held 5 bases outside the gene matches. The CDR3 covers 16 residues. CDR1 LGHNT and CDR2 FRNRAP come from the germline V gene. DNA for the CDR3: TGTGCTAGTGGTTTGGTGAAGGGGGCGAGGAACACTGAAGCTTTCTTT. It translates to CASGLVKGARNTEAFF.

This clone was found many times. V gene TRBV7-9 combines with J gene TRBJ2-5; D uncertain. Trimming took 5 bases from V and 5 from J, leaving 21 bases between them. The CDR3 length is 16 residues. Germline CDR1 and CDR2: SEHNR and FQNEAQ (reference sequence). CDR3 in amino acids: CASSLSGLRRRETQYF. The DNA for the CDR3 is TGTGCCAGCAGCCTATCGGGTCTACGACGGCGGGAGACCCAGTACTTC.

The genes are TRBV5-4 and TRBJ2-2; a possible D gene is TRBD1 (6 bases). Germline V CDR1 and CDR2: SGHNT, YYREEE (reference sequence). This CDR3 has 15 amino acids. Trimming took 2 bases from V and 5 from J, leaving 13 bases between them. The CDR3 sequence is CASSLQGFNTGELFF. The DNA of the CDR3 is TGTGCCAGCAGCTTACAGGGTTTCAATACCGGGGAGCTGTTTTTT.

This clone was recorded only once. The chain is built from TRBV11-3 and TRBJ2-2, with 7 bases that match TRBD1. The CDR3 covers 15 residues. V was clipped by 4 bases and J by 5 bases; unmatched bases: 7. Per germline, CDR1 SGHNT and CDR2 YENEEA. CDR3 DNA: TGTGCCAGCAGCTCGGACAGGACGGGGACCGGGGAGCTGTTTTTT. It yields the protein CASSSDRTGTGELFF.

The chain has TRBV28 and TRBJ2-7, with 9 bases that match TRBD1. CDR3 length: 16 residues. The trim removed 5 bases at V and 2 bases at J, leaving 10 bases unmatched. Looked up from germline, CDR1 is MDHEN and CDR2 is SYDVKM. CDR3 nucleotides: TGTGCCAGCAGTCGACAGGGGGATCCTGGAGCCTACGAGCAGTACTTC. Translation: CASSRQGDPGAYEQYF.

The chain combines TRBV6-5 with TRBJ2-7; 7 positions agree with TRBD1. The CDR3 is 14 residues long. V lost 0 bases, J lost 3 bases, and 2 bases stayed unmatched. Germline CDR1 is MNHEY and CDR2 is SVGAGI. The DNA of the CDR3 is TGTGCCAGCAGTTACTCGACAGGGTACTACGAGCAGTACTTC. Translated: CASSYSTGYYEQYF.

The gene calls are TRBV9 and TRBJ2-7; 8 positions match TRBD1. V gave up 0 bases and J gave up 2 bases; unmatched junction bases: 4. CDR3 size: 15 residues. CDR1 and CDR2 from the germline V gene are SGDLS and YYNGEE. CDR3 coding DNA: TGTGCCAGCAGCGTAGATACAGGGGGACCCTACGAGCAGTACTTC. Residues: CASSVDTGGPYEQYF. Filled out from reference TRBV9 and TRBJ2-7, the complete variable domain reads DSGVTQTPKHLITATGQRVTLRCSPRSGDLSVYWYQQSLDQGLQFLIQYYNGEERAKGNILERFSAQQFPDLHSELNLSSLELGDSALYFCASSVDTGGPYEQYFGPGTRLTVT.

The CDR3: CASSRQGMGTDTQYF. CDR3 in DNA: TGTGCCAGCAGCCGACAGGGGATGGGCACAGATACGCAGTATTTT. The chain couples TRBV7-2 to TRBJ2-3; the match to TRBD1 covers 8 bases. CDR1 and CDR2 from the germline V gene are SGHTA and FQGNSA. This CDR3 has 15 amino acids. V gave up 5 bases and J gave up 1 base; unmatched junction bases: 5.

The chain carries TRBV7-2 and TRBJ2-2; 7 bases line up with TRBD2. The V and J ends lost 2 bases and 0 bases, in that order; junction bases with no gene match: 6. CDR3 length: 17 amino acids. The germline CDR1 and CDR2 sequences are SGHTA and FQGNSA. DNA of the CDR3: TGTGCCAGCAGCTTACTAGCGGCTTCAGCGAACACCGGGGAGCTGTTTTTT. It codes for CASSLLAASANTGELFF.

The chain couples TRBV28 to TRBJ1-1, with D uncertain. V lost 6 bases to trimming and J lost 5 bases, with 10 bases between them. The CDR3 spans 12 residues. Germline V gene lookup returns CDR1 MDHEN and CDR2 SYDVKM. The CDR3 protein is CASSLRSTEAFF. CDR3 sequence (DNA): TGTGCCAGCAGCCTCCGCTCGACTGAAGCTTTCTTT. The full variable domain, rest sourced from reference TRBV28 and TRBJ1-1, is DVKVTQSSRYLVKRTGEKVFLECVQDMDHENMFWYRQDPGLGLRLIYFSYDVKMKEKGDIPEGYSVSREKKERFSLILESASTNQTSMYLCASSLRSTEAFFGQGTRLTVV.

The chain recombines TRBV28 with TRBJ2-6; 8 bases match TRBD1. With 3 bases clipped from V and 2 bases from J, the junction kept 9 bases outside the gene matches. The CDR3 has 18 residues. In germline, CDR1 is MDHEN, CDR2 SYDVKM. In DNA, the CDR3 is TGTGCCAGCAGTTTTTCTTGGACAGGGTATACTGGGGCCAACGTCCTGACTTTC. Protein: CASSFSWTGYTGANVLTF. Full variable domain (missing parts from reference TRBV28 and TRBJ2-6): DVKVTQSSRYLVKRTGEKVFLECVQDMDHENMFWYRQDPGLGLRLIYFSYDVKMKEKGDIPEGYSVSREKKERFSLILESASTNQTSMYLCASSFSWTGYTGANVLTFGAGSRLTVL.

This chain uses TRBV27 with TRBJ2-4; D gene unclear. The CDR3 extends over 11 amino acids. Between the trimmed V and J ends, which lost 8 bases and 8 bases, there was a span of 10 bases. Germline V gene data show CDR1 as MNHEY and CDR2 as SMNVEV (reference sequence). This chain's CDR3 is CASGSGDIQYF. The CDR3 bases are TGTGCCAGCGGCTCTGGGGACATTCAGTACTTC.

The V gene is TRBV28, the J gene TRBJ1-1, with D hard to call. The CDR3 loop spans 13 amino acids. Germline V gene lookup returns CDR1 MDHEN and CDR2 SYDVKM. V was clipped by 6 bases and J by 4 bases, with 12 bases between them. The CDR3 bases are TGTGCCAGCAGCCTCCTTAGCGGCACTGAAGCTTTCTTT. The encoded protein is CASSLLSGTEAFF. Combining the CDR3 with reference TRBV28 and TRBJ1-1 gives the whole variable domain DVKVTQSSRYLVKRTGEKVFLECVQDMDHENMFWYRQDPGLGLRLIYFSYDVKMKEKGDIPEGYSVSREKKERFSLILESASTNQTSMYLCASSLLSGTEAFFGQGTRLTVV.

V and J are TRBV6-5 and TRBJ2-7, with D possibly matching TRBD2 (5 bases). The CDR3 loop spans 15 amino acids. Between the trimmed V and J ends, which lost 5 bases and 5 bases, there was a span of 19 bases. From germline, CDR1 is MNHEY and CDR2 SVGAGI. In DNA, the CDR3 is TGTGCCAGCAGTCGCGGGTTCCCAGTGAGGAACGAGCAGTACTTC. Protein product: CASSRGFPVRNEQYF.

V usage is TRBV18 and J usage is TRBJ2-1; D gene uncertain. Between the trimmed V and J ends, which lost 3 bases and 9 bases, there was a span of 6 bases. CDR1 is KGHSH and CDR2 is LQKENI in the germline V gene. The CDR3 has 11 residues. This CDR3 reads CASSPSREQFF. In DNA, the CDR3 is TGTGCCAGCTCACCCTCGCGTGAGCAGTTCTTC. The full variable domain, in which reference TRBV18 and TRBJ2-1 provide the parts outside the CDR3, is NAGVMQNPRHLVRRRGQEARLRCSPMKGHSHVYWYRQLPEEGLKFMVYLQKENIIDESGMPKERFSAEFPKEGPSILRIQQVVRGDSAAYFCASSPSREQFFGPGTRLTVL.

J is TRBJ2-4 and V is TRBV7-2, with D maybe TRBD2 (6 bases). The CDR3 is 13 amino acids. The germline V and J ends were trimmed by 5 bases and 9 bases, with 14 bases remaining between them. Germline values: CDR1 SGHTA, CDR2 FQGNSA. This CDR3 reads CASSPTGGTIQYF. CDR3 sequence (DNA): TGTGCCAGCAGCCCCACAGGCGGGACCATTCAGTACTTC. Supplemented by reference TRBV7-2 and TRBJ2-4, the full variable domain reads GAGVSQSPSNKVTEKGKDVELRCDPISGHTALYWYRQSLGQGLEFLIYFQGNSAPDKSGLPSDRFSAERTGGSVSTLTIQRTQQEDSAVYLCASSPTGGTIQYFGAGTRLSVL.

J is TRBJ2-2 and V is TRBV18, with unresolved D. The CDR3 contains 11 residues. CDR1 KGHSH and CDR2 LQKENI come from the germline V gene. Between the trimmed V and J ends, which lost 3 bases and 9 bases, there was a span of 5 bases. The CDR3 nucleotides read TGTGCCAGCTCACCCTACCGGGAGCTGTTTTTT. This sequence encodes CASSPYRELFF.

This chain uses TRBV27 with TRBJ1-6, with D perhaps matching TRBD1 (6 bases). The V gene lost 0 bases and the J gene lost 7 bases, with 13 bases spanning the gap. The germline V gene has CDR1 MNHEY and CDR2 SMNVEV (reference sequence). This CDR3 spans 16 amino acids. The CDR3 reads CASSLSTGYVNSPLHF. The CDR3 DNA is TGTGCCAGCAGTTTATCAACAGGGTATGTGAATTCACCCCTCCACTTT.

The CDR3 spells CASSEGWDSSYEQYV. The CDR3 bases are TGCGCCAGCAGCGAAGGATGGGACAGCTCCTACGAGCAGTACGTC. The V gene is TRBV5-1, the J gene TRBJ2-7; 7 bases are a match to TRBD1. The CDR3 totals 15 residues. With V trimmed by 4 bases and J by 0 bases, 7 bases remained unmatched. The germline V gene encodes CDR1 SGHRS and CDR2 YFSETQ.

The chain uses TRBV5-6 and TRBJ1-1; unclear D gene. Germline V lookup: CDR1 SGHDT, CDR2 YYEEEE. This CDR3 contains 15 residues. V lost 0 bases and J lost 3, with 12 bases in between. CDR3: CASSLDGYFYTEAFF. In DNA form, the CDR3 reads TGTGCCAGCAGCTTGGACGGGTACTTCTACACTGAAGCTTTCTTT.